This record looks at one T cell receptor beta chain sequence and its context. Its antigen is unidentified. Stated time point: week 47, end of study. Doses comprised 300 ug of mutant IDH1 20-mer peptide each, plus topical imiquimod. The donors had new WHO grade 3 or 4 astrocytomas; these were IDH1-mutant and ATRX-lost. The data were taken from a study of a mutant IDH1 vaccine in newly diagnosed glioma. Only in-frame clones appear in the TCRdb table, and some are missing; sequencing was by immunoSEQ multiplex PCR. The sample records about 34,000 clones, approximately 87% being singletons. The CDR3 extends over 13 amino acids. In germline, CDR1 is MGHRA, CDR2 YSYEKL.

Here the sequenced sample was PBMCs, taken from a glioma patient whose treatment included an IDH1 peptide vaccine. The TCR comes from a woman in her 30s with glioma. The gene calls are TRBV4-1 and TRBJ2-2; D is unresolved. As DNA, the CDR3 is TGCGCAACAAGCGCAAAGAACACCGGGGAGCTGTTTTTT. It is translated as CATSAKNTGELFF.